The 5 T cell receptor beta chains below all came from one sample that was sequenced in a study of a mutant IDH1 vaccine in newly diagnosed glioma. For these receptors, no antigen is known. Time point in this sample: week 5, during vaccination. A single vaccine dose contained 300 ug of mutant IDH1 20-mer peptide, and topical imiquimod was used with it. Repertoires were generated with immunoSEQ multiplex PCR, while TCRdb's copy carries only in-frame clones and drops some. In the table there are 70,000 to 100,000 clones, about 91% of which are singletons. The source material was PBMCs, sampled from a glioma patient whose treatment included an IDH1 peptide vaccine. These receptors all stem from a woman in her 50s with glioma.

The chain employs TRBV5-1 and TRBJ2-3; D is undetermined. The CDR3 extends over 11 amino acids. The germline V gene has CDR1 SGHRS and CDR2 YFSETQ. V was cut by 2 bases and J by 6 bases, with 4 bases left in between. DNA for the CDR3: TGCGCCAGCAGCTTTGGGGATACGCAGTATTTT. It specifies CASSFGDTQYF.

The chain carries TRBV5-1 and TRBJ2-2; D not resolved. V was shortened by 0 bases and J by 3 bases, with 6 bases between the two germline ends. Germline CDR1 SGHRS, CDR2 YFSETQ. The CDR3 has 14 residues. For the CDR3, the DNA is TGCGCCAGCAGCTTGGATCCTTACACCGGGGAGCTGTTTTTT. Amino acids: CASSLDPYTGELFF. Complete variable domain (other parts from reference TRBV5-1 and TRBJ2-2): KAGVTQTPRYLIKTRGQQVTLSCSPISGHRSVSWYQQTPGQGLQFLFEYFSETQRNKGNFPGRFSGRQFSNSRSEMNVSTLELGDSALYLCASSLDPYTGELFFGEGSRLTVL.

The chain employs TRBV5-1 and TRBJ2-1; D possibly corresponds to TRBD1 (6 bases). CDR3 length: 18 amino acids. Trimming took 2 bases from V and 0 from J, leaving 18 bases between them. CDR1 and CDR2 from the germline V gene are SGHRS and YFSETQ. The CDR3 loop reads CASSFGGRGGFSYNEQFF. Here the CDR3 DNA reads TGCGCCAGCAGCTTTGGTGGGAGAGGGGGTTTCTCCTACAATGAGCAGTTCTTC.

CDR3 nucleotides: TGTGCCAGCAGTGTGAGGGTTCGGAATGAGCAGTTCTTC. This translates into CASSVRVRNEQFF. The genes are TRBV6-1 and TRBJ2-1; weak D call: TRBD2 (5 bases). Trimming took 4 bases from V and 7 from J, leaving 11 bases between them. The CDR3 extends over 13 amino acids. CDR1 is MNHNS and CDR2 is SASEGT in the germline V gene.

The chain joins TRBV18 to TRBJ2-5; maybe TRBD2 (6 bases). There are 15 residues in the CDR3. V lost 2 bases, J lost 3 bases, and 13 bases lay in between. The germline V gene encodes CDR1 KGHSH and CDR2 LQKENI. The CDR3 sequence is CASSPWGDREETQYF. CDR3 nucleotide sequence: TGTGCCAGCTCACCATGGGGGGACCGAGAAGAGACCCAGTACTTC.